The rows below give T cell receptor beta chains drawn from one sample of a study of T cells in Graves' hyperthyroidism and ophthalmopathy. MiXCR was run by TCRdb on the multiplex PCR reads, yielding one entry per CDR3 protein. The data show around 290,000 distinct CDR3 sequences, around 13% seen once. The material sequenced was blood. Receptors originate from a woman aged 40 to 49 with Graves' hyperthyroidism. Each CDR3 is given with its conserved first and last residue. The order of the fields is D gene, J gene, V gene, clone size, CDR3 protein, CDR3 DNA. The D gene is left open where the match is weak. Rows give clone size only sometimes, using once, few, many, or a class for an expanded clone.

NA | TRBJ1-2 | TRBV3-1 | many | CASSHRGVGVTYGYTF | TGTGCCAGCAGCCACCGAGGGGTTGGAGTAACCTATGGCTACACCTTC
TRBD1 | TRBJ1-2 | TRBV6-5 | few | CASSYLGQGRGYGYTF | TGTGCCAGCAGTTACTTAGGACAGGGAAGGGGATATGGCTACACCTTC
NA | TRBJ2-6 | TRBV29-1 | many | CSVASHSGANVLTF | TGCAGCGTTGCGTCCCACTCTGGGGCCAACGTCCTGACTTTC
NA | TRBJ2-3 | TRBV20-1 | NA | CSARVQGRTDTQYF | TGCAGTGCTAGAGTACAGGGCCGCACAGATACGCAGTATTTT
NA | TRBJ2-2 | TRBV28 | many | CASNWGSTGELFF | TGTGCCAGCAACTGGGGGTCAACCGGGGAGCTGTTTTTT
TRBD2 | TRBJ2-7 | TRBV7-9 | many | CASSLVGGRAYEQYF | TGTGCCAGCAGCTTAGTAGGAGGGAGGGCCTACGAGCAGTACTTC
TRBD2 | TRBJ2-3 | TRBV6-4 | NA | CASSDSTSGAGRTQYF | TGTGCCAGCAGTGACTCGACTAGCGGGGCGGGTAGGACGCAGTATTTT
TRBD2 | TRBJ2-3 | TRBV20-1 | many | CSARDRLAGGADTQYF | TGCAGTGCTAGAGATCGACTAGCGGGAGGTGCAGATACGCAGTATTTT
NA | TRBJ1-1 | TRBV19 | many | CASSIGGQMNTEAFF | TGTGCCAGTAGTATAGGGGGGCAAATGAACACTGAAGCTTTCTTT
TRBD1 | TRBJ2-7 | TRBV5-1 | once | CASSRSGTEEQYF | TGCGCCAGCAGCCGCTCTGGGACAGAGGAGCAGTACTTC
NA | TRBJ2-2 | TRBV12-3/TRBV12-4 | many | CASSFGLGGINTGELFF | TGTGCCAGCAGTTTCGGTCTGGGCGGGATTAACACCGGGGAGCTGTTTTTT
NA | TRBJ1-1 | TRBV7-2 | many | CASSDGLYTEAFF | TGTGCCAGCAGCGACGGCCTCTACACTGAAGCTTTCTTT
TRBD1 | TRBJ2-3 | TRBV5-1 | many | CASSLEGASTDTQYF | TGCGCCAGCAGCTTGGAGGGGGCGAGCACAGATACGCAGTATTTT
NA | TRBJ2-1 | TRBV7-9 | many | CASSLRPGVGLQDEQFF | TGTGCCAGCAGCTTACGGCCCGGGGTCGGGTTACAGGATGAGCAGTTCTTC
NA | TRBJ1-2 | TRBV2 | many | CASSGLNYGYTF | TGTGCCAGCAGCGGACTGAACTATGGCTACACCTTC
TRBD2 | TRBJ2-3 | TRBV2 | NA | CASSDGGRRLDTQYF | TGTGCCAGCAGTGACGGGGGGAGAAGGCTGGATACGCAGTATTTT
NA | TRBJ1-1 | TRBV6-1 | many | CASSDNYGGSTEAFF | TGTGCCAGCAGTGATAATTATGGGGGGTCCACTGAAGCTTTCTTT
TRBD2 | TRBJ2-5 | TRBV7-8 | many | CASSPGTSGGQETQYF | TGTGCCAGCAGCCCGGGGACTAGCGGAGGCCAAGAGACCCAGTACTTC
NA | TRBJ2-2 | TRBV5-8 | many | CASSLIRQSQWARSTGELFF | TGTGCCAGCAGCTTGATCAGACAGTCGCAATGGGCCAGGAGCACCGGGGAGCTGTTTTTT
NA | TRBJ2-2 | TRBV28 | many | CASRAGTLNTGELFF | TGTGCCAGCAGAGCCGGGACACTCAACACCGGGGAGCTGTTTTTT
NA | TRBJ2-3 | TRBV7-8 | many | CASSTWGRTDTQYF | TGTGCCAGCAGCACGTGGGGACGCACAGATACGCAGTATTTT
TRBD2 | TRBJ2-1 | TRBV2 | many | CASSATRGAGGDNEQFF | TGTGCCAGCAGCGCCACTCGGGGAGCGGGAGGCGACAATGAGCAGTTCTTC
NA | TRBJ1-4 | TRBV6-6 | many | CASSYSNGGEKLFF | TGTGCCAGCAGTTACTCGAACGGGGGTGAAAAACTGTTTTTT
TRBD1 | TRBJ2-7 | TRBV2 | many | CASSDGTGYVHEQYF | TGTGCCAGCAGTGATGGGACAGGGTATGTCCACGAGCAGTACTTC
TRBD2 | TRBJ2-1 | TRBV27 | few | CASSSQKLAGAVEQFF | TGTGCCAGCAGTTCTCAGAAACTAGCGGGAGCAGTTGAGCAGTTCTTC
NA | TRBJ1-5 | TRBV24-1 | many | CATSVSGADNQPQHF | TGTGCCACCAGTGTTTCAGGGGCGGACAATCAGCCCCAGCATTTT
NA | TRBJ2-3 | TRBV7-6 | NA | CASSLVTGAVGDTQYF | TGTGCCAGCAGCTTAGTAACGGGAGCGGTGGGAGATACGCAGTATTTT
TRBD2 | TRBJ2-1 | TRBV20-1 | NA | CSAMSGSLGEQFF | TGCAGTGCTATGAGCGGGAGCTTGGGTGAGCAGTTCTTC
TRBD2 | TRBJ2-6 | TRBV3-1 | NA | CASSPGTSGGANVLTF | TGTGCCAGCAGCCCGGGGACTAGTGGCGGGGCCAACGTCCTGACTTTC
NA | TRBJ2-1 | TRBV19 | few | CASSIDWVVNEQFF | TGTGCCAGTAGTATAGATTGGGTGGTCAATGAGCAGTTCTTC
NA | TRBJ2-2 | TRBV24-1 | many | CATSDLLGGELFF | TGTGCCACCAGTGATTTGCTCGGCGGGGAGCTGTTTTTT
NA | TRBJ2-5 | TRBV18 | NA | CASSVVAGAQETQYF | TGTGCCAGCTCCGTTGTAGCCGGAGCGCAAGAGACCCAGTACTTC
NA | TRBJ1-2 | TRBV6-1 | many | CASSEVQGYGYTF | TGTGCCAGCAGTGAAGTACAGGGCTATGGCTACACCTTC
TRBD2 | TRBJ2-7 | TRBV7-8 | many | CASSPPSGRGKGYEQYF | TGTGCCAGCAGCCCCCCTAGCGGGAGAGGAAAGGGCTACGAGCAGTACTTC
TRBD1 | TRBJ1-2 | TRBV5-1 | NA | CASSWTGTGARYTF | TGCGCCAGCAGCTGGACCGGGACAGGGGCCCGCTACACCTTC
NA | TRBJ2-5 | TRBV3-1 | many | CASSVPGAQETQYF | TGTGCCAGCAGTGTTCCGGGGGCACAAGAGACCCAGTACTTC
TRBD2 | TRBJ2-1 | TRBV3-1 | many | CASSQGAGVNEQFF | TGTGCCAGCAGCCAAGGGGCGGGAGTCAATGAGCAGTTCTTC
TRBD2 | TRBJ2-7 | TRBV6-2/TRBV6-3 | many | CASTLPAGVEQYF | TGTGCCAGCACTCTCCCCGCGGGGGTCGAGCAGTACTTC
NA | TRBJ2-1 | TRBV30 | many | CAWSFGNEQFF | TGTGCCTGGAGCTTTGGGAATGAGCAGTTCTTC
NA | TRBJ1-1 | TRBV6-6 | few | CASSYSANTEAFF | TGTGCCAGCAGTTACTCAGCGAACACTGAAGCTTTCTTT
NA | TRBJ1-1 | TRBV2 | many | CAPPGRRNTEAFF | TGTGCCCCCCCTGGGCGCCGGAACACTGAAGCTTTCTTT
NA | TRBJ2-7 | TRBV12-3/TRBV12-4 | NA | CASSFYREDGEQYF | TGTGCCAGCAGTTTTTACAGGGAGGATGGCGAGCAGTACTTC
NA | TRBJ2-3 | TRBV2 | many | CASSDFLGPNGDTQYF | TGTGCCAGCAGTGACTTTTTGGGCCCTAATGGGGATACGCAGTATTTT
NA | TRBJ1-5 | TRBV6-1 | few | CASSMGPHQPQHF | TGTGCCAGCAGTATGGGCCCTCATCAGCCCCAGCATTTT
NA | TRBJ2-7 | TRBV28 | many | CASLESGGRTYEQYF | TGTGCCAGCCTCGAGTCGGGGGGCCGGACCTACGAGCAGTACTTC
NA | TRBJ2-1 | TRBV20-1 | many | CSARDLGPTYNEQFF | TGCAGTGCTAGAGATCTCGGGCCCACCTACAATGAGCAGTTCTTC
NA | TRBJ2-3 | TRBV2 | many | CASDQGSGDTQYF | TGTGCCAGCGACCAGGGGTCAGGGGATACGCAGTATTTT
NA | TRBJ2-7 | TRBV5-6 | few | CASSLDSPSKQYF | TGTGCCAGCAGCCTGGACAGTCCCTCTAAGCAGTACTTC
NA | TRBJ1-4 | TRBV19 | NA | CASSTGSPNEKLFF | TGTGCCAGTAGTACCGGGTCCCCTAATGAAAAACTGTTTTTT
NA | TRBJ2-5 | TRBV7-9 | many | CASSSMGLGGQETQYF | TGTGCCAGCAGCTCGATGGGACTTGGGGGTCAAGAGACCCAGTACTTC
TRBD1 | TRBJ1-2 | TRBV2 | many | CASLRGETYGYTF | TGTGCCAGCCTCAGGGGGGAGACGTATGGCTACACCTTC
NA | TRBJ2-1 | TRBV7-9 | NA | CASSHPGWDEQFF | TGTGCCAGCAGCCATCCAGGATGGGATGAGCAGTTCTTC
TRBD1 | TRBJ1-1 | TRBV3-1 | many | CASSQGTGTANTEAFF | TGTGCCAGCAGCCAAGGAACCGGGACAGCGAACACTGAAGCTTTCTTT
NA | TRBJ1-1 | TRBV7-2 | many | CASSSRRGGPEAFF | TGTGCCAGCAGCTCCAGGAGGGGCGGACCTGAAGCTTTCTTT
NA | TRBJ2-1 | TRBV3-1 | few | CASSLVVGEQFF | TGTGCCAGCAGCCTCGTAGTAGGGGAGCAGTTCTTC
NA | TRBJ2-7 | TRBV6-2/TRBV6-3 | many | CASSRGTSGHEQYF | TGTGCCAGCAGTCGAGGGACGTCCGGCCACGAGCAGTACTTC
NA | TRBJ1-1 | TRBV6-1 | many | CASSPWSRERTEAFF | TGTGCCAGCAGTCCTTGGTCGCGAGAGAGGACTGAAGCTTTCTTT